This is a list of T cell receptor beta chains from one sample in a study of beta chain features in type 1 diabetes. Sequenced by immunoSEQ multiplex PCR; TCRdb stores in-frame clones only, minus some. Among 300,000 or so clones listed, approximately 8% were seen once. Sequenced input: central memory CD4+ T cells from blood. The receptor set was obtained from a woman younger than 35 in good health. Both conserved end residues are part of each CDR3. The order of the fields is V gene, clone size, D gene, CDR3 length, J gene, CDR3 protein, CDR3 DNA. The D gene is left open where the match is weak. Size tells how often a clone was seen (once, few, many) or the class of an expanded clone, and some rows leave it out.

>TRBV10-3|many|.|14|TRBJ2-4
CAISERGSENIQYF
TGTGCCATCAGTGAGAGGGGATCGGAAAACATTCAGTACTTC
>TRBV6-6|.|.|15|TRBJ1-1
CASRIQSGHLTEAFF
TGTGCCAGCAGGATACAGTCGGGACACCTGACTGAAGCTTTCTTT
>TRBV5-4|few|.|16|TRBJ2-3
CASSLPGPRSTDTQYF
TGTGCCAGCAGCTTGCCCGGACCCAGAAGCACAGATACGCAGTATTTT
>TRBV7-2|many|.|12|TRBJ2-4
CASSSTDHIQYF
TGTGCCAGCAGCTCCACCGATCACATTCAGTACTTC
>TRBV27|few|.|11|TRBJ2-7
CASRSIYEQYF
TGTGCCAGCAGGTCAATCTACGAGCAGTACTTC
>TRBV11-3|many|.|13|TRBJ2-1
CASSLDGAYEQFF
TGTGCCAGCAGCTTAGACGGCGCCTATGAGCAGTTCTTC
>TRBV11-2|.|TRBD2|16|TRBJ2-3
CASSAGTSGRADTQYF
TGTGCCAGCAGCGCAGGGACTAGCGGGAGGGCAGATACGCAGTATTTT
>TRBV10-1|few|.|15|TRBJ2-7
CASSESTGSGYEQYF
TGCGCCAGCAGTGAGTCCACAGGGTCAGGCTACGAGCAGTACTTC
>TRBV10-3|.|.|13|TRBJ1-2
CASSEKIFGGYTF
TGTGCCAGCAGTGAAAAAATTTTCGGCGGCTACACCTTC
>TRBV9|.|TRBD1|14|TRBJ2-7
CASSADRVPYEQYF
TGTGCCAGCAGCGCAGACAGGGTGCCCTACGAGCAGTACTTC
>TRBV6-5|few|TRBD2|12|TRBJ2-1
CAAGKTTNEQFF
TGTGCAGCGGGAAAGACCACGAATGAGCAGTTCTTC
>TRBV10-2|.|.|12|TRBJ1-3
CASKGAGNTIYF
TGCGCCAGCAAGGGGGCTGGAAACACCATATATTTT
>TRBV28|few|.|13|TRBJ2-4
CASSLQGTNIQYF
TGTGCCAGCAGTTTGCAGGGGACGAACATTCAGTACTTC
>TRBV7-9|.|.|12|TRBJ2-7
CASSLELGEQYF
TGTGCCAGCAGCTTAGAGCTCGGCGAGCAGTACTTC
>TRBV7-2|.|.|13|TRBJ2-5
CASSLAHRRTQYF
TGTGCCAGCAGCTTAGCGCACCGGAGGACCCAGTACTTC
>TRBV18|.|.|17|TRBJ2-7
CASSQTGRRSAPYEQYF
TGTGCCAGCTCACAGACAGGCCGTCGAAGCGCGCCCTACGAGCAGTACTTC
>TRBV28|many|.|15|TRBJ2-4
CASSEQGGAKNIQYF
TGTGCCAGCAGTGAACAGGGAGGAGCCAAAAACATTCAGTACTTC
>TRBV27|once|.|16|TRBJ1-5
CASSLRRDSSNQPQHF
TGTGCCAGCAGCCTTAGAAGAGACAGTAGCAATCAGCCCCAGCATTTT
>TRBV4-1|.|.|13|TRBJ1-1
CASSQLGGTAAFF
TGCGCCAGCAGCCAGCTAGGCGGGACGGCAGCTTTCTTT
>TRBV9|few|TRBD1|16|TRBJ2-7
CASSVASGTGTHEQYF
TGTGCCAGCAGCGTAGCTTCCGGGACAGGGACCCACGAGCAGTACTTC
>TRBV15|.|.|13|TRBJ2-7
CATSRDTAYEQYF
TGTGCCACCAGCAGAGATACGGCCTACGAGCAGTACTTC
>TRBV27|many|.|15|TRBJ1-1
CASSLSLKWDTEAFF
TGTGCCAGCAGTTTATCTCTTAAATGGGACACTGAAGCTTTCTTT
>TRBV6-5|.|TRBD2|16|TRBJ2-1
CASSYSVAGGYNEQFF
TGTGCCAGCAGTTACTCGGTAGCGGGAGGGTACAATGAGCAGTTCTTC
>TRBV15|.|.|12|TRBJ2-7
CATSEGTGEQYF
TGTGCCACCAGCGAGGGGACGGGCGAGCAGTACTTC
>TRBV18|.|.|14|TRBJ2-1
CASSPPSSYNEQFF
TGTGCCAGCTCACCGCCCAGCTCCTACAATGAGCAGTTCTTC
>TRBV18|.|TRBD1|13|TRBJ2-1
CASSPGQENEQFF
TGTGCCAGCTCACCGGGACAGGAGAATGAGCAGTTCTTC
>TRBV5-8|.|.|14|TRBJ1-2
CASSLSGSFYGYTF
TGTGCCAGCAGCTTGTCAGGGAGCTTCTATGGCTACACCTTC
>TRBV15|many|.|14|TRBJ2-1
CATQSGTNYNEQFF
TGTGCCACACAATCAGGAACGAACTACAATGAGCAGTTCTTC
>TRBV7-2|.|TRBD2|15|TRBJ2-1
CASSLVGGRVNEQFF
TGTGCCAGCAGCTTAGTTGGCGGGAGGGTGAATGAGCAGTTCTTC
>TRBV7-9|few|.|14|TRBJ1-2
CASSSQRSGDGYTF
TGTGCCAGCAGCTCCCAGAGGTCGGGCGATGGCTACACCTTC
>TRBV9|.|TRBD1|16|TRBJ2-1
CASSVDAWDSHNEQFF
TGTGCCAGCAGCGTAGACGCCTGGGACAGCCACAATGAGCAGTTCTTC
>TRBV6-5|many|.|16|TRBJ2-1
CASSYSPSSSYNEQFF
TGTGCCAGCAGTTACTCCCCTTCTAGCTCCTACAATGAGCAGTTCTTC
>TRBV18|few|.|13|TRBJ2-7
CASSPPASYEQYF
TGTGCCAGCTCACCACCAGCCTCCTACGAGCAGTACTTC
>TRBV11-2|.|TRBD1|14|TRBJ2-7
CASSAPGQGYEQYF
TGTGCCAGCAGCGCGCCGGGACAGGGCTACGAGCAGTACTTC
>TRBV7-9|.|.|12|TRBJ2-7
CASSLQGYEQYF
TGTGCCAGCAGCCTCCAGGGCTACGAGCAGTACTTC
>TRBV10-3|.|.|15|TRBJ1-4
CAISESSRNNEKLFF
TGTGCCATCAGTGAGTCAAGCAGGAACAATGAAAAACTGTTTTTT
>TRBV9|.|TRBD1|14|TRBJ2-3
CASASGDRGSAQYF
TGTGCCAGCGCTTCAGGGGACAGGGGAAGTGCGCAGTATTTT
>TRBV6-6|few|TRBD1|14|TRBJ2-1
CASSLSTGVHEQFF
TGTGCCAGCAGCCTATCAACAGGGGTCCATGAGCAGTTCTTC
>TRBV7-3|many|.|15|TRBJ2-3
CASSLGGRYTDTQYF
TGTGCCAGCAGCTTGGGGGGACGGTACACAGATACGCAGTATTTT
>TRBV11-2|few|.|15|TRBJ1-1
CASSSNGGGSTEAFF
TGTGCCAGCAGCTCCAACGGGGGGGGTTCGACTGAAGCTTTCTTT
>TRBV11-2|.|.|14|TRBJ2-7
CASSLHSSSYEQYF
TGTGCCAGCAGTCTTCATAGTAGCTCCTACGAGCAGTACTTC
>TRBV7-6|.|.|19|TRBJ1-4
CASSIAADAVGVVSEKLFF
TGTGCCAGCAGCATAGCCGCGGATGCGGTAGGGGTTGTAAGTGAAAAACTGTTTTTT
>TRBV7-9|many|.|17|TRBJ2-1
CASSLAQISSSYNEQFF
TGTGCCAGCAGCTTAGCGCAAATCTCTAGCTCCTACAATGAGCAGTTCTTC
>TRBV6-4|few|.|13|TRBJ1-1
CASSYTSDTEAFF
TGTGCCAGCAGTTACACTTCGGACACTGAAGCTTTCTTT
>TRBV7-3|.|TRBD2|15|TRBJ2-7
CASSLTGTKSYEQYF
TGTGCCAGCAGCCTAACCGGGACTAAATCCTACGAGCAGTACTTC
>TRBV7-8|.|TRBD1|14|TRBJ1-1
CASGQGAVDTEAFF
TGTGCCAGCGGACAGGGGGCCGTCGACACTGAAGCTTTCTTT
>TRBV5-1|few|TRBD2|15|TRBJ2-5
CASSGTSGRQETQYF
TGCGCCAGCAGTGGTACTAGCGGCCGTCAAGAGACCCAGTACTTC
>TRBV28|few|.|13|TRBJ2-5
CASSRGSQETQYF
TGTGCCAGCAGCAGAGGGTCTCAAGAGACCCAGTACTTC
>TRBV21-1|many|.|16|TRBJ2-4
CASSKSQRFGENIQYF
TGTGCCAGCAGCAAAAGCCAACGATTCGGGGAAAACATTCAGTACTTC
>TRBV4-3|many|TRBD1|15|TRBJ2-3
CASSRGTGNTDTQYF
TGCGCCAGCAGCCGAGGGACAGGGAACACAGATACGCAGTATTTT
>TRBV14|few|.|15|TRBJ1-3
CASSQSTVSGNTIYF
TGTGCCAGCAGCCAGTCGACAGTCTCTGGAAACACCATATATTTT